The next 10 T cell receptor beta chains were all read from a single sample in a study of T-cell reconstitution after alpha-beta-depleted transplantation in children. The authors prepared the TCRbeta library with unique molecular identifiers. TCRdb re-called the PCR reads with MiXCR, one entry per CDR3 protein. The sample consists of 550,000 to 800,000 distinct CDR3 sequences, roughly 13% of them appearing once. Sequenced material: PBMCs, taken before TCRalphabeta/CD19-depleted stem cell transplant. Source of these receptors: a girl aged 2-9 years with congenital amegakaryocytic thrombocytopenia, due to receive a stem cell transplant.

This clonotype was observed many times. The V gene is TRBV5-1, the J gene TRBJ2-1; 9 bases are shared with TRBD1. The germline gives CDR1 SGHRS, CDR2 YFSETQ. Losses at the gene ends were 0 bases for V and 5 bases for J; bases not matched to a gene: 9. This CDR3 has 17 residues. For the CDR3, the DNA is TGCGCCAGCAGCTTGGCCGTCCGGGACAGGGTCCACAATGAGCAGTTCTTC. Protein: CASSLAVRDRVHNEQFF.

This clonotype was picked up many times. V is TRBV5-1 and J is TRBJ1-2; the D gene is possibly TRBD1 (6 bases). Trimming removed 4 bases from V and 3 bases from J, with 10 bases in between. The CDR3 contains 13 residues. The germline gives CDR1 SGHRS, CDR2 YFSETQ. This CDR3 is CASSPDSHYGYTF. The CDR3, as DNA: TGCGCCAGCAGCCCGGACAGTCACTATGGCTACACCTTC. The full variable domain, with the rest looked up from reference TRBV5-1 and TRBJ1-2, is KAGVTQTPRYLIKTRGQQVTLSCSPISGHRSVSWYQQTPGQGLQFLFEYFSETQRNKGNFPGRFSGRQFSNSRSEMNVSTLELGDSALYLCASSPDSHYGYTFGSGTRLTVV.

The chain employs TRBV5-1 and TRBJ2-2, with D uncertain. V lost 3 bases and J 2 bases, leaving 11 bases between the germline ends. The length of the CDR3 is 15 residues. Germline V gene sequence: CDR1 SGHRS, CDR2 YFSETQ. As DNA, the CDR3 is TGCGCCAGCAGCTACACCGGGCCAAACACCGGGGAGCTGTTTTTT. It is translated as CASSYTGPNTGELFF.

This clonotype appeared many times. In nucleotides, the CDR3 is TGTGCCAGCAGTCCCCCGGGGGCCGGCTACACCTTC. Its protein is CASSPPGAGYTF. This sequence joins TRBV12-3 or TRBV12-4 and TRBJ1-2; TRBD1 might be the D (6 bases). V lost 5 bases, J lost 8 bases, and 12 bases lay in between. This CDR3 spans 12 amino acids.

This clonotype was counted many times. This chain joins TRBV7-9 and TRBJ2-3, with unresolved D. V lost 5 bases to trimming and J lost 5 bases, with 11 bases between them. This CDR3 contains 13 residues. The germline CDR1 and CDR2 sequences are SEHNR and FQNEAQ (reference sequence). DNA for the CDR3: TGTGCCAGCAGCCCTAGGAATAGAGATACGCAGTATTTT. This gives the protein CASSPRNRDTQYF.

At least ten counts were recorded for this clonotype. CDR3 amino acids: CASSAQGHTIYF. The CDR3 DNA is TGTGCCAGCAGCGCCCAGGGGCACACCATATATTTT. The chain couples TRBV7-9 to TRBJ1-3; D is perhaps TRBD1 (6 bases). The ends were cut back, 5 bases at V and 8 bases at J, with 10 bases in the middle. Germline CDR1 and CDR2: SEHNR and FQNEAQ (reference sequence). The CDR3 has 12 amino acids.

This clonotype was counted between two and nine times. This chain connects TRBV12-3 or TRBV12-4 to TRBJ2-1; 8 nucleotides align to TRBD2. This CDR3 comprises 13 residues. Trimming cost V 5 bases and J 8 bases; bases outside gene matches: 5. The CDR3 spells CASSSGSGDEQFF. The CDR3 nucleotides read TGTGCCAGCAGTAGCGGGAGTGGGGATGAGCAGTTCTTC.

The chain carries TRBV7-6 and TRBJ1-5; the match to TRBD1 covers 8 bases. Germline V lookup: CDR1 SGHVS, CDR2 FNYEAQ. The CDR3 extends over 14 amino acids. V shed 2 bases and J 7 bases; nucleotides not matched to a gene: 4. The CDR3, as DNA: TGTGCCAGCAGCTTACAGACAGGGGTCCAGCCCCAGCATTTT. It translates to CASSLQTGVQPQHF. Complete variable domain (other parts from reference TRBV7-6 and TRBJ1-5): GAGVSQSPRYKVTKRGQDVALRCDPISGHVSLYWYRQALGQGPEFLTYFNYEAQQDKSGLPNDRFSAERPEGSISTLTIQRTEQRDSAMYRCASSLQTGVQPQHFGDGTRLSIL.

This clonotype appeared a few times. The chain joins TRBV7-8 to TRBJ2-2; 7 nucleotides line up with TRBD2. CDR3 size: 15 residues. The germline V gene encodes CDR1 SGHVS and CDR2 FQNEAQ. J gave up 6 bases and V 2 bases, and 6 bases lay outside the gene matches. The CDR3 sequence: CASSLPNGGSGELFF. CDR3 DNA sequence: TGTGCCAGCAGCTTACCCAACGGGGGGTCCGGGGAGCTGTTTTTT.

The genes are TRBV5-1 and TRBJ2-3, with a possible D match to TRBD2 (5 bases). CDR1 SGHRS and CDR2 YFSETQ come from the germline V gene. Trimming removed 0 bases from V and 6 bases from J, with 14 bases in between. The CDR3 extends over 15 amino acids. The CDR3 DNA is TGCGCCAGCAGCTTGGTAGCGAGAGGTGTGGATACGCAGTATTTT. It yields the protein CASSLVARGVDTQYF.